The 13 T cell receptor beta chains presented below share a single source sample, sequenced in a study of blood T cell repertoires in COVID-19. Libraries were prepared by immunoSEQ multiplex PCR; TCRdb keeps only in-frame clonotypes and omits some of them. The table shows tens of thousands of clones, with about 88% occurring only once. Material: peripheral blood. The receptors originated from a man aged 65-85 years with acute or convalescent COVID-19.

The chain has TRBV21-1 and TRBJ2-7; the D call of TRBD1 is as the table states it, not checked on the DNA. TRBV21-1 is assigned pseudogene status. The length of the CDR3 is 12 residues. The CDR3 sequence is CASSKRQGEQYF. DNA for the CDR3: TGTGCCAGCAGCAAAAGACAGGGCGAGCAGTACTTC.

This clone was counted a few times. The chain uses TRBV6-5 and TRBJ1-3; D possibly corresponds to TRBD1 (5 bases). Germline V gives CDR1 MNHEY, CDR2 SVGAGI. Deletions cut 10 bases from V and 2 bases from J, with 12 bases between. This CDR3 contains 13 residues. The CDR3 here is CATRGSAGNTIYF. The CDR3 region has the DNA TGTGCCACAAGGGGTTCGGCTGGAAACACCATATATTTT.

This chain links TRBV5-1 with TRBJ1-4; TRBD1 matches at 8 bases. J lost 2 bases, V lost 2 bases, and 2 bases had no gene match. The length of the CDR3 is 15 residues. Looked up from germline, CDR1 is SGHRS and CDR2 is YFSETQ. The CDR3 region has the DNA TGCGCCAGCAGCTTCCGGACAGGGACTAATGAAAAACTGTTTTTT. Translating gives CASSFRTGTNEKLFF. Filled out from reference TRBV5-1 and TRBJ1-4, the complete variable domain reads KAGVTQTPRYLIKTRGQQVTLSCSPISGHRSVSWYQQTPGQGLQFLFEYFSETQRNKGNFPGRFSGRQFSNSRSEMNVSTLELGDSALYLCASSFRTGTNEKLFFGSGTQLSVL.

This clone turned up a few times. This chain links TRBV6-5 with TRBJ1-1, with 8 bases matching TRBD1. The V segment lost 6 bases and the J segment 4 bases; nucleotides outside the gene matches: 4. There are 13 residues in the CDR3. Germline CDR1 MNHEY, CDR2 SVGAGI. In DNA, the CDR3 is TGTGCCAGCAGCCTTACAGGGGGCACTGAAGCTTTCTTT. It specifies CASSLTGGTEAFF.

This clone was detected once. This chain uses TRBV7-2 with TRBJ2-2; a possible D gene is TRBD2 (6 bases). The CDR3 has 14 amino acids. The germline gives CDR1 SGHTA, CDR2 FQGNSA. The V gene lost 7 bases and the J gene lost 2 bases, with 11 bases spanning the gap. This chain's CDR3 is CASTPGLNTGELFF. Here the CDR3 DNA reads TGTGCCAGCACCCCGGGACTTAACACCGGGGAGCTGTTTTTT.

V is TRBV24-1 and J is TRBJ1-2, with D perhaps TRBD1 (6 bases). The CDR3 covers 15 residues. Germline values: CDR1 KGHDR, CDR2 SFDVKD. The V end lost 2 bases, the J end lost 8 bases, and 17 bases lay between the germline ends. The CDR3 is CATSDSRGGPGGYTF. Here the CDR3 DNA reads TGTGCCACCAGTGATTCGAGGGGGGGACCAGGAGGCTACACCTTC.

V is TRBV27 and J is TRBJ2-7, with TRBD1 matching 8 bases. CDR1 is MNHEY, CDR2 SMNVEV, per germline (reference sequence). The CDR3 has 14 amino acids. The junction had 5 bases not matched to a gene; V was cut back by 5 bases and J by 2 bases. The CDR3 bases are TGTGCCAGCAGTGATGACAGGGGTCCCTACGAGCAGTACTTC. It codes for CASSDDRGPYEQYF.

The V gene is TRBV3-1 (or the pseudogene TRBV3-2), the J gene TRBJ1-2; D possibly corresponds to TRBD1 (5 bases). V lost 1 base, J lost 7 bases, and 13 bases lay in between. The CDR3 has 14 amino acids. Germline CDR1 and CDR2: LGHDT and YNNKEL (reference sequence). The CDR3 sequence: CASSQAGGIGGYTF. The CDR3, as DNA: TGTGCCAGCAGCCAAGCGGGGGGTATTGGTGGCTACACCTTC.

This clone was seen just once. J is TRBJ2-3 and V is TRBV2; tentatively, D is TRBD2 (6 bases). The germline V gene encodes CDR1 SNHLY and CDR2 FYNNEI. The V and J ends lost 5 bases and 9 bases respectively, with 9 bases between them. The length of the CDR3 is 11 residues. CDR3 loop: CASSLSGTQYF. As DNA, the CDR3 is TGTGCCAGCAGTCTTAGCGGCACGCAGTATTTT.

The J gene is TRBJ1-5, the V gene TRBV7-2, with 8 bases lining up with TRBD1. The length of the CDR3 is 16 residues. Germline V lookup: CDR1 SGHTA, CDR2 FQGNSA. With V trimmed by 1 base and J by 5 bases, 7 bases remained unmatched. CDR3 bases: TGTGCCAGCAGCTTAGGGACAGGGATCGGCGATCAGCCCCAGCATTTT. Protein product: CASSLGTGIGDQPQHF.

This chain joins TRBV27 and TRBJ2-1; 7 bases align to TRBD2. With V trimmed by 4 bases and J by 1 base, 1 base remained unmatched. This CDR3 is built from 14 residues. Germline assignment: CDR1 MNHEY and CDR2 SMNVEV (reference sequence). CDR3 region: CASSSGGSYNEQFF. DNA of the CDR3: TGTGCCAGCAGTTCGGGGGGATCCTACAATGAGCAGTTCTTC.

V and J are TRBV19 and TRBJ1-1; a possible D gene is TRBD1 (5 bases). Germline assignment: CDR1 LNHDA and CDR2 SQIVND (reference sequence). The CDR3 spans 13 residues. V was trimmed by 11 bases and J by 1 base, leaving 14 bases between them. The CDR3 is CASSGLTNTEAFF. CDR3 in DNA: TGTGCCTCCTCGGGACTCACGAACACTGAAGCTTTCTTT. Complete variable domain (other parts from reference TRBV19 and TRBJ1-1): DGGITQSPKYLFRKEGQNVTLSCEQNLNHDAMYWYRQDPGQGLRLIYYSQIVNDFQKGDIAEGYSVSREKKESFPLTVTSAQKNPTAFYLCASSGLTNTEAFFGQGTRLTVV.

This clone was counted between two and nine times. The genes are TRBV29-1 and TRBJ1-3; no definite D call. CDR3 size: 13 residues. The ends were cut back, 1 base at V and 0 bases at J, with 4 bases in the middle. Germline V gives CDR1 SQVTM, CDR2 ANQGSEA. CDR3 sequence: CSVEAGSGNTIYF. Here the CDR3 DNA reads TGCAGCGTTGAAGCAGGCTCTGGAAACACCATATATTTT.